The clone carrying this T cell receptor (beta chain) was picked up a small number of times. A second PCR, run for roughly 7 to 11 cycles, used a sample-barcoded 5' primer plus a J-beta primer mix. TCRdb passed the 5' RACE reads through MiXCR, listing each CDR3 protein once. The profile shows almost 550,000 distinct CDR3 sequences, about 24% of them singletons. The sample belongs to a study of blood T cells in healthy people across ages. Germline assignment: CDR1 SEHNR and CDR2 FQNEAQ (reference sequence). V was clipped by 4 bases and J by 0 bases, with 10 bases between them. The CDR3 totals 14 residues. This same sample was also part of a study on T cells of mothers and their children. That study reports: The authors used all extracted RNA for cDNA synthesis, at 1.5 ug per 15 ul. Both sample barcodes and 2-4 random nucleotides came from the M1S primer of the second PCR. Each child contributed some 3 million TCR beta CDR3 reads, while each mother contributed over 8 million. Microchimeric T cell clones that persisted were not detected.

The sequencing input was blood. J is TRBJ2-7 and V is TRBV7-9; D gene uncertain. The sequence was collected from a boy aged 5 to 17 in good health. In DNA, the CDR3 is TGTGCCAGCAGCTCGACGGAGAGCTCCTACGAGCAGTACTTC. This gives the protein CASSSTESSYEQYF.